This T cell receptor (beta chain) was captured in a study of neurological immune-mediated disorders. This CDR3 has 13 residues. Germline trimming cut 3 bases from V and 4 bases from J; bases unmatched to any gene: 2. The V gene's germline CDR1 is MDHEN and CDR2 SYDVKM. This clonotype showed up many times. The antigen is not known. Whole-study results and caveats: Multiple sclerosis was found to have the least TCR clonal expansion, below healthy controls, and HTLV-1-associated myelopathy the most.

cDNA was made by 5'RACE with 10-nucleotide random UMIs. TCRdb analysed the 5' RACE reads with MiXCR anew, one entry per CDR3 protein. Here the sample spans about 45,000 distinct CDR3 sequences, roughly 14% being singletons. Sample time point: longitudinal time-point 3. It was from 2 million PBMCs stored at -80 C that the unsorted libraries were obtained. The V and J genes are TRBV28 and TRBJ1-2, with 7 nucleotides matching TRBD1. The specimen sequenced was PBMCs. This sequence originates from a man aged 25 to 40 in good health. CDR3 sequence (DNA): TGTGCCAGCAGTTTGACAGGGCCCTATGGCTACACCTTC. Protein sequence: CASSLTGPYGYTF.